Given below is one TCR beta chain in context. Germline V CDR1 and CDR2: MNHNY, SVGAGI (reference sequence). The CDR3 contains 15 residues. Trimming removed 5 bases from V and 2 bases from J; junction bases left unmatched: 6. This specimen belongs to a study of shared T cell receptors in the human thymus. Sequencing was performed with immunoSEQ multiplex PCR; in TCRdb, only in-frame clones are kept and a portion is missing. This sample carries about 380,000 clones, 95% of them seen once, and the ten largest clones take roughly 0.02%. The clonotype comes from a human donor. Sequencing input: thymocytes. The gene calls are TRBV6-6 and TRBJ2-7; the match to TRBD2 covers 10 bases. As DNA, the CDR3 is TGTGCCAGCAGTATAGCGGGAGGCAAACCCTACGAGCAGTACTTC. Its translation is CASSIAGGKPYEQYF.